A selection of T cell receptor beta chains follows, all from one sample in a study of monozygotic twins with inflammatory bowel disease. For each CDR3 protein, TCRdb gives one entry from its re-call of the 5' RACE reads, without DNA. Here the sample table reports around 450,000 distinct CDR3 sequences. Sequenced material: blood. These receptors came from a human donor with ulcerative colitis or Crohn's disease, or a healthy co-twin of an affected twin (not recorded which). Each CDR3 is given with its conserved first and last residue. The order of the fields is CDR3 length, V gene, J gene, CDR3 protein.

cdr3_length: 13
v_call: TRBV18
j_call: TRBJ1-1
cdr3_aa: CASYTMTGGEAFF

cdr3_length: 14
v_call: TRBV18
j_call: TRBJ2-3
cdr3_aa: CASSPLATGDTQYF

cdr3_length: 15
v_call: TRBV7-2
j_call: TRBJ1-5
cdr3_aa: CASSLVGLNNQPQHF

cdr3_length: 13
v_call: TRBV7-8
j_call: TRBJ2-3
cdr3_aa: CASSLGDPVMQYF

cdr3_length: 15
v_call: TRBV12-3/TRBV12-4
j_call: TRBJ2-3
cdr3_aa: CASTQGRGNTDTQYF

cdr3_length: 16
v_call: TRBV11-2
j_call: TRBJ1-1
cdr3_aa: CASSLGGAGIDTEAFF

cdr3_length: 12
v_call: TRBV7-2
j_call: TRBJ1-4
cdr3_aa: CASSLGPEKLFF

cdr3_length: 15
v_call: TRBV5-1
j_call: TRBJ2-1
cdr3_aa: CASSLDSSSYNEQFF

cdr3_length: 17
v_call: TRBV6-5
j_call: TRBJ2-4
cdr3_aa: CASSYRLAGEDKNIQYF

cdr3_length: 18
v_call: TRBV20-1
j_call: TRBJ2-2
cdr3_aa: CSARDRQRGGGVTGELFF

cdr3_length: 17
v_call: TRBV7-9
j_call: TRBJ2-1
cdr3_aa: CASSLVPTSGSNNEQFF

cdr3_length: 15
v_call: TRBV13
j_call: TRBJ2-1
cdr3_aa: CASSALAGGNNEQFF

cdr3_length: 14
v_call: TRBV7-2
j_call: TRBJ1-3
cdr3_aa: CASRPSGAGNTIYF

cdr3_length: 13
v_call: TRBV7-9
j_call: TRBJ1-1
cdr3_aa: CASSPIVNTEAFF

cdr3_length: 15
v_call: TRBV10-3
j_call: TRBJ2-7
cdr3_aa: CAISDSGRIAYEQYF

cdr3_length: 14
v_call: TRBV7-9
j_call: TRBJ1-4
cdr3_aa: CASSFGQGDEKLFF

cdr3_length: 14
v_call: TRBV7-9
j_call: TRBJ2-1
cdr3_aa: CASGRTGSYNEQFF

cdr3_length: 15
v_call: TRBV12-3/TRBV12-4
j_call: TRBJ1-4
cdr3_aa: CASTPGGVGNEKLFF

cdr3_length: 14
v_call: TRBV28
j_call: TRBJ1-4
cdr3_aa: CASNTGPINEKLFF

cdr3_length: 18
v_call: TRBV6-1
j_call: TRBJ2-6
cdr3_aa: CASTLSLVLLSGANVLTF

cdr3_length: 14
v_call: TRBV11-2
j_call: TRBJ1-4
cdr3_aa: CASTRGGLDEKLFF

cdr3_length: 15
v_call: TRBV6-1
j_call: TRBJ2-7
cdr3_aa: CASSPQGSGSYEQYF

cdr3_length: 16
v_call: TRBV20-1
j_call: TRBJ1-3
cdr3_aa: CSASSRSLSSGNTIYF

cdr3_length: 16
v_call: TRBV12-3/TRBV12-4
j_call: TRBJ2-6
cdr3_aa: CASSLPGPSGANVLTF

cdr3_length: 17
v_call: TRBV5-1
j_call: TRBJ2-1
cdr3_aa: CASSIGQASPSYNEQFF

cdr3_length: 18
v_call: TRBV7-2
j_call: TRBJ1-5
cdr3_aa: CASSLAVGRVGSNQPQHF

cdr3_length: 18
v_call: TRBV4-3
j_call: TRBJ2-1
cdr3_aa: CASSRGLAGGVSYNEQFF

cdr3_length: 14
v_call: TRBV18
j_call: TRBJ2-1
cdr3_aa: CASSPVSGDNEQFF

cdr3_length: 13
v_call: TRBV20-1
j_call: TRBJ2-7
cdr3_aa: CSARERDTYEQYF

cdr3_length: 14
v_call: TRBV7-2
j_call: TRBJ2-6
cdr3_aa: CASGEGPGANVLTF

cdr3_length: 16
v_call: TRBV5-1
j_call: TRBJ2-3
cdr3_aa: CASSLFEASGADTQYF

cdr3_length: 11
v_call: TRBV12-3/TRBV12-4
j_call: TRBJ2-1
cdr3_aa: CASSLGNEQFF

cdr3_length: 15
v_call: TRBV7-6
j_call: TRBJ1-6
cdr3_aa: CASSPVTGANSPLHF

cdr3_length: 13
v_call: TRBV7-2
j_call: TRBJ1-2
cdr3_aa: CASSLDRVFGYTF

cdr3_length: 15
v_call: TRBV5-1
j_call: TRBJ1-4
cdr3_aa: CASRETGTGDEKLFF

cdr3_length: 15
v_call: TRBV13
j_call: TRBJ2-1
cdr3_aa: CASSPGGFRGNEQFF

cdr3_length: 14
v_call: TRBV20-1
j_call: TRBJ2-2
cdr3_aa: CSARTSGGTGELFF

cdr3_length: 17
v_call: TRBV18
j_call: TRBJ1-5
cdr3_aa: CASSTLGLTGGGQPQHF

cdr3_length: 15
v_call: TRBV20-1
j_call: TRBJ2-2
cdr3_aa: CSARRGFTNTGELFF

cdr3_length: 15
v_call: TRBV28
j_call: TRBJ2-2
cdr3_aa: CASSIAGVNTGELFF

cdr3_length: 12
v_call: TRBV12-3/TRBV12-4
j_call: TRBJ2-5
cdr3_aa: CASSANQETQYF

cdr3_length: 13
v_call: TRBV9
j_call: TRBJ1-1
cdr3_aa: CASSWAENTEAFF

cdr3_length: 16
v_call: TRBV7-9
j_call: TRBJ1-4
cdr3_aa: CASSRRQVSGNEKLFF

cdr3_length: 14
v_call: TRBV10-2
j_call: TRBJ2-5
cdr3_aa: CASNAQGARETQYF

cdr3_length: 13
v_call: TRBV5-1
j_call: TRBJ1-2
cdr3_aa: CASSAGTNYGYTF